The sequence of this T cell receptor (beta chain) was determined in a study of T cell responses to AZD1222 COVID-19 vaccine. Across the whole study: Timing groups of about 4 and about 12 weeks for second doses were pooled.

Findings and caveats of the study: Among vaccine-associated CD4 TCRs, coverage spanned spike, with dominance at 160-218 and 743-854. At baseline, seropositivity was found in only a handful of AZD1222 recipients.

Trimming stripped 5 bases from V and 3 bases from J, with 10 bases between. The germline V gene encodes CDR1 MNHNY and CDR2 SVGAGI (reference sequence). The CDR3 contains 13 residues. A remark on this clone: Its antigen is not identified.

TCRdb keeps only in-frame clones here, not all; method: immunoSEQ multiplex PCR. The data contain approximately 100,000 clones, about 90% of them singletons. The sample consisted of peripheral blood, taken on day 0 of AZD1222 vaccination. The source of this sequence is an adult in good health. The J gene is TRBJ1-2, the V gene TRBV6-6, with D tentatively TRBD1 (6 bases). The chain's CDR3 is CASSLEGDYGYTF. The CDR3 nucleotides are TGTGCCAGCAGTCTCGAGGGGGACTATGGCTACACCTTC.